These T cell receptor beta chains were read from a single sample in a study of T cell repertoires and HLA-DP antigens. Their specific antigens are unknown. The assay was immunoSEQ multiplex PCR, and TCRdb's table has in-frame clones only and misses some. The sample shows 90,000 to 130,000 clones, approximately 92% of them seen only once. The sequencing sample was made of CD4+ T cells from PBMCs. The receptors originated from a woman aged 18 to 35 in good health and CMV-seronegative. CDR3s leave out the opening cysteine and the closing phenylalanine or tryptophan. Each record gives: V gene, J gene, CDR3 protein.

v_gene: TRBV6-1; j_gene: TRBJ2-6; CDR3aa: ASSEVGFPSGANVLT
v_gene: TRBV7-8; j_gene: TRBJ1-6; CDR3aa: ASSADRVTYNSPLH
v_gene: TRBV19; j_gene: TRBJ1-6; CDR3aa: ASSIQSKSNSPLH
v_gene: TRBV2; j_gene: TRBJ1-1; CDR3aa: ASRSGNTEAF
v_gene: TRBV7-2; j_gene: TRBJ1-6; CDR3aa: ASSLNSPLH
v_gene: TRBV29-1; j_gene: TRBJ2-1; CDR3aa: SVEAGRGYNEQF
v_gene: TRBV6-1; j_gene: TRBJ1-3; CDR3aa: ASSGARGGNTIY
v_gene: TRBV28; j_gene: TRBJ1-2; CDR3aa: ASSFRQGAYYGYT
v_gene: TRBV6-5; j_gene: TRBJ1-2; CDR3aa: ASSWTSGGYGYT
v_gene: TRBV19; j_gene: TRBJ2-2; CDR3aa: ASSSRQGRLSITGELF
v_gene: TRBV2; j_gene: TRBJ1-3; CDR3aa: ASRLGSGNTIY
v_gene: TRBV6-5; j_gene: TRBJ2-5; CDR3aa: ATNTWETQY
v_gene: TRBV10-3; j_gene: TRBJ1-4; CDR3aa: AIRGTNEKLF
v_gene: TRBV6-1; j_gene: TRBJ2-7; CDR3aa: ASSPGSGGYEQY
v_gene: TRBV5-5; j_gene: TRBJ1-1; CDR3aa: ASSLVVRGPGANTEAF
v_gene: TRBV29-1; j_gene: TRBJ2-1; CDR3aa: SVVRLFGGEQF
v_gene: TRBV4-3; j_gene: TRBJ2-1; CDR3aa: ASSQAGRGGALESNEQF
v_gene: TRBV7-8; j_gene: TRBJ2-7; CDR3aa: ASSQDRISSYEQY
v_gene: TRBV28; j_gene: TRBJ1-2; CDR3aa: ASSFGRGDYGYT
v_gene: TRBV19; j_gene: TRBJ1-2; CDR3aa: ASRREQGANYGYT
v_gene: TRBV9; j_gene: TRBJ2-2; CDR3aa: ASSALPNTGELF
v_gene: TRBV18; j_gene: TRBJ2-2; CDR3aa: ASSPRDGHRELF
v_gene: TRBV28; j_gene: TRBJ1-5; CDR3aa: ASSRTRGLGNQPQH
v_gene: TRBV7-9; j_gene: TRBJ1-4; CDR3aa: ASSLGSTGREKLF
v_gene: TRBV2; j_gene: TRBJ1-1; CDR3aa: AATVRGRVAF
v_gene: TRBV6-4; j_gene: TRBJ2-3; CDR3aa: ASSSSIALRDTQY
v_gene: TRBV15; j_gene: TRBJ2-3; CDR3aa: ATSREGDRLDTQY
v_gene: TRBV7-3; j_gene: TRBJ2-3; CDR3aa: ASSPIATGTDTQY
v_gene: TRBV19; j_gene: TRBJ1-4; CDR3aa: ASIDRGGNEKLF
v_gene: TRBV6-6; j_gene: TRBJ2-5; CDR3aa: ASQQGASWETQY
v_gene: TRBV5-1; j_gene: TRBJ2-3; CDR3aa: ASSVGTGGLLGTDTQY
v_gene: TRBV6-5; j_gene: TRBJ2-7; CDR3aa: ASRGQGPYEQY
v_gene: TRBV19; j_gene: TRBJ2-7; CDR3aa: ASSNYLDGTGDLYEQY
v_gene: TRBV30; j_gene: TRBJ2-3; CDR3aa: AWSVLGKGTDTQY
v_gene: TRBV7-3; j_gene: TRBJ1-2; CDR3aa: ASSLSRQGGYT
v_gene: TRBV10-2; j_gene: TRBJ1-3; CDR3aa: ASTGQGAPGNTIY
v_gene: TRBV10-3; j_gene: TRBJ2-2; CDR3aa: AISGQTNTGELF